These 4 T cell receptor beta chains originate from one sample sequenced in a study of shared clonotypes between healthy human individuals. Repertoires were generated with immunoSEQ multiplex PCR, while TCRdb's copy carries only in-frame clones and drops some. The data contain about 1 million clones, approximately 70% of them singletons. Source material: memory CD4+ T cells sorted from blood. Specified subset: CD45RA-negative fraction. The receptors derive from a man between 18 and 35 years old in good health.

This rearrangement joins TRBV7-2 to TRBJ2-5; D unresolved. Germline CDR1 is SGHTA and CDR2 is FQGNSA. This CDR3 is 14 amino acids long. Trimming cost V 1 base and J 8 bases, with 14 bases left between them. The CDR3 protein is CASSLGERHGTQYF. DNA for the CDR3: TGTGCCAGCAGCTTAGGGGAAAGACATGGAACCCAGTACTTC.

CDR3 sequence reads: CASSTVTRDGDSPLHF. Written as DNA, the CDR3 is TGTGCCAGCAGCACTGTCACGAGGGATGGGGATTCACCCCTCCACTTT. The chain is built from TRBV21-1 and TRBJ1-6. TRBV21-1 is marked as a pseudogene. The CDR3 is made up of 16 amino acids.

CDR3 in DNA: TGTGCCAGCCGAGCCGGGGTCGGGTATGGCTACACCTTC. Translation gives CASRAGVGYGYTF. The chain links TRBV6-5 to TRBJ1-2, with no clear D. In germline, CDR1 is MNHEY, CDR2 SVGAGI. The CDR3 has 13 residues. With 8 bases removed from V and 5 bases from J, the gap between germline ends came to 15 bases.

This clone was seen a few times. Other DNA variants within this sample encode the same CDR3. This rearrangement joins TRBV29-1 to TRBJ2-5; possibly TRBD2 for D (7 bases). The germline CDR1 and CDR2 sequences are SQVTM and ANQGSEA. This CDR3 contains 13 residues. V was pared by 4 bases and J by 2 bases, with 11 bases between. The CDR3 protein is CSVVRGGQETQYF. The CDR3 region has the DNA TGCAGCGTTGTAAGGGGGGGGCAAGAGACCCAGTACTTC.